This T cell receptor (beta chain) was found in a study of T cell responses to AZD1222 COVID-19 vaccine. Study outcomes and limitations: Among vaccine-associated CD4 TCRs, coverage spanned spike, with dominance at 160-218 and 743-854. Rises in breadth and depth of Spike-specific TCRs came after two AZD1222 doses. No day 14 peak samples; only post-peak repertoires were characterized. Seropositive at baseline were only 5 or 6 AZD1222 recipients.

CDR3 length: 15 residues. CDR1 and CDR2 (germline): SEHNR, FQNEAQ (reference sequence). V lost 4 bases, J lost 6 bases, and 1 base stayed unmatched. To note about this clone: Its antigen is still unknown.

Assay used: immunoSEQ multiplex PCR; TCRdb lists only in-frame clones, some missing. The repertoire has about 90,000 clones, over 70% of them found once; the top ten carry around 15%. The rearrangement uses TRBV7-9 and TRBJ2-1; TRBD2 aligns across 15 bases. This receptor was identified in an adult in good health. The sequences come from peripheral blood, collected on day 0 of AZD1222 vaccination. CDR3: CASSWTSGRANEQFF. The CDR3 DNA reads as TGTGCCAGCAGCTGGACTAGCGGGAGGGCCAATGAGCAGTTCTTC.